This TCR beta chain was profiled in a study of CD8+CD57+ T cells in acquired aplastic anemia. Study outcomes and limitations: Patients and controls shared 25 to 30 CD8+ CDR3 sequences, highly expressed in patients.

Points on this clonotype: Its antigen remains unidentified.

The CDR3 is 14 residues long. The germline V gene has CDR1 SGHTA and CDR2 FQGTGA. V gave up 5 bases and J gave up 5 bases, with 10 bases separating them. Researchers used genomic DNA as the template to profile TCR beta VDJ and CDR3. TCRdb re-analysed the reads in MiXCR, keeping a single row per CDR3 protein. This repertoire shows 150,000 to 200,000 distinct CDR3 sequences, 55% to 80% found once; its top ten account for 45% to 50%. V is TRBV7-3 and J is TRBJ1-6, with no clear D. Source material: sorted CD4+, CD8+, or CD8+CD57+ T cells (not recorded which) from PBMCs. The TCR originated in a human donor in good health. In nucleotides, the CDR3 is TGTGCCAGCAGCCAAGTGGAGAATAATTCACCCCTCCACTTT. Encoded protein: CASSQVENNSPLHF.